Detailed here is one T cell receptor (beta chain). The antigen is unknown. In all sorted populations, purity surpassed 95%. The entry originates in a study of beta chain features in type 1 diabetes. At the level of the study: Examined across all samples were roughly 110,000,000 sorted cells. The study's findings and limits: People with Type 1 diabetes carried modestly yet significantly shorter TCRB CDR3s in all four CD4+ subsets. PCR could preferentially amplify shorter templates, alike in patients and controls.

V was trimmed by 2 bases and J by 2 bases, leaving 11 bases between them. Germline V gene data show CDR1 as KGHSH and CDR2 as LQKENI. This CDR3 comprises 15 residues. Since all of the isolated RNA was reverse transcribed, expressed TCRB transcripts were what got sequenced. The method was immunoSEQ multiplex PCR; TCRdb's version includes in-frame clones alone and lacks a portion of them. Counted here are 160,000 or so clones, 63% occurring once; the ten biggest clones make up approximately 0.09%. The chain couples TRBV18 to TRBJ2-3, with D perhaps TRBD2 (6 bases). This receptor was identified in a man in his thirties or forties with type 1 diabetes. Source material: naive CD4+ T cells from blood. The CDR3 loop reads CASSPGGADTDTQYF. CDR3 in DNA: TGTGCCAGCTCACCAGGCGGGGCCGACACAGATACGCAGTATTTT. Based on the CDR3 plus reference TRBV18 and TRBJ2-3, the full variable domain is NAGVMQNPRHLVRRRGQEARLRCSPMKGHSHVYWYRQLPEEGLKFMVYLQKENIIDESGMPKERFSAEFPKEGPSILRIQQVVRGDSAAYFCASSPGGADTDTQYFGPGTRLTVL.